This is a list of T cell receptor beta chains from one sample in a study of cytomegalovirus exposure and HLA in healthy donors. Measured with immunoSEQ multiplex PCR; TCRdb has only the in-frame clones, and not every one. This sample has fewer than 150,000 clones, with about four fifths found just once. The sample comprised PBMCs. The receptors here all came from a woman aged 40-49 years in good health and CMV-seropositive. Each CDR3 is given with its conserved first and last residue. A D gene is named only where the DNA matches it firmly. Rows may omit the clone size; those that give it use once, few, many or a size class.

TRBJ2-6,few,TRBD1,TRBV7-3,TGTGCCAGCAGCCCCGGACAGGCTGGGGCCAACGTCCTGACTTTC,CASSPGQAGANVLTF
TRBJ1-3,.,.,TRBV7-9,TGTGCCAGCAGCCCACAGCTCTTCTCTGGAAACACCATATATTTT,CASSPQLFSGNTIYF
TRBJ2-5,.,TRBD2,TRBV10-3,TGTGCCATCAGTCTTGTGGCGGGGGAAGAGACCCAGTACTTC,CAISLVAGEETQYF
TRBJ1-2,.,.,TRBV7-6,TGTGCCAGCAGCTTACAGGGGCAGTATGGCTACACCTTC,CASSLQGQYGYTF
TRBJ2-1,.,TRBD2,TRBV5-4,TGTGCCAGCAGCCTCTTAGCGGGATTCTACAATGAGCAGTTCTTC,CASSLLAGFYNEQFF
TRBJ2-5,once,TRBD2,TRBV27,TGTGCCAGCAGTTTAAGTTCTAGCGGGAGGGCCGGAAGGGAGACCCAGTACTTC,CASSLSSSGRAGRETQYF
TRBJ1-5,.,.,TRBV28,TGTGCCAGTAGAGGATTCGAAGAGAGTAGCGGTCAGCCCCAGCATTTT,CASRGFEESSGQPQHF
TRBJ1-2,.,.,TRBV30,TGTGCCTGGAGTGCCGCCGGGGGCTACACCTTC,CAWSAAGGYTF
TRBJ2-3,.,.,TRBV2,TGTGCCAGCAGTTTCAGGTTCACAGATACGCAGTATTTT,CASSFRFTDTQYF
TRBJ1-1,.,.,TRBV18,TGTGCCAGCTCACCACGGGGGGAGGCCACTGAAGCTTTCTTT,CASSPRGEATEAFF
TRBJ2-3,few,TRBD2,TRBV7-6,TGTGCCAGCAGCTTAGGAACCCCGGGAGGAGGTACAGATACGCAGTATTTT,CASSLGTPGGGTDTQYF
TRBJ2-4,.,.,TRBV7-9,TGTGCCAGCACCGTAGGGCGCAGGGGTGACATTCAGTACTTC,CASTVGRRGDIQYF
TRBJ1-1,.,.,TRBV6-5,TGTGCCAGCAGTTACCAACTGATAATGAACACTGAAGCTTTCTTT,CASSYQLIMNTEAFF
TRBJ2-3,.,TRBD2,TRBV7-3,TGTGCCAGCAGCTTGACTAGCGGGAGTGGAGATACGCAGTATTTT,CASSLTSGSGDTQYF
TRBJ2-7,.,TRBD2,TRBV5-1,TGCGCCAGCAGCTTGGGCCTAGCGGGAGCCTCGTACGAGCAGTACTTC,CASSLGLAGASYEQYF
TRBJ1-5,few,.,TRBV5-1,TGCGCCAGCAGCTTGACAGGCCTTAGCAATCAGCCCCAGCATTTT,CASSLTGLSNQPQHF
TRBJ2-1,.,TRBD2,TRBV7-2,TGTGCCAGCAGCTTTTTTAGCGGGAGGGCCAGCAATGAGCAGTTCTTC,CASSFFSGRASNEQFF
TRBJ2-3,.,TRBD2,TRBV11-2,TGTGCCAGCAGCCCTCAAGGGACTAGCGGATCTCAAGATACGCAGTATTTT,CASSPQGTSGSQDTQYF
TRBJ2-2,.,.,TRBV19,TGTGCCAGTAGGCTAACAGGTTCATCCGGGGAGCTGTTTTTT,CASRLTGSSGELFF
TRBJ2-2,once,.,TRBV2,TGTGCCAGCAGTGCGAGTAGTTGGACCGGGGAGCTGTTTTTT,CASSASSWTGELFF
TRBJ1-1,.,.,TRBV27,TGTGCCAGCAGTTTATACCCCACAGAAAACACTGAAGCTTTCTTT,CASSLYPTENTEAFF
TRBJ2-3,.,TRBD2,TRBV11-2,TGTGCCAGCAGCCGAGCGGGGGAAAGCACAGATACGCAGTATTTT,CASSRAGESTDTQYF
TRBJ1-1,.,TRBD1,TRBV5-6,TGTGCCAGCAGCTGGGGGGACAGGGGGGAAACTGAAGCTTTCTTT,CASSWGDRGETEAFF
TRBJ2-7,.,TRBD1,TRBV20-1,TGCAGCGCGGGGACAGGGGGAGAGCAGTACTTC,CSAGTGGEQYF
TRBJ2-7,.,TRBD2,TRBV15,TGTGCCACCAGCCGCGGACTAGCGGGAGCATACGAGCAGTACTTC,CATSRGLAGAYEQYF
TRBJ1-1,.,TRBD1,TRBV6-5,TGTGCCAGCATCAACAGGGGGCTGGGGAACACTGAAGCTTTCTTT,CASINRGLGNTEAFF
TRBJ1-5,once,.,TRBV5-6,TGTGCCAGCAGTGCGGGGGTTACTCAGCCCCAGCATTTT,CASSAGVTQPQHF
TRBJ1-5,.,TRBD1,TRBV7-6,TGTGCCAGCAGCTTACTACTGGGACAGGAGGATAGCAATCAGCCCCAGCATTTT,CASSLLLGQEDSNQPQHF
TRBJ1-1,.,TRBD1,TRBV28,TGTGCCAGCACCCCTCACGGACAGGGTGACACTGAAGCTTTCTTT,CASTPHGQGDTEAFF
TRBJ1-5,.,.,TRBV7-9,TGTTCCAGCAGCTTGGGAGAACAGCCCCAGCATTTT,CSSSLGEQPQHF
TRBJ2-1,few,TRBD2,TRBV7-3,TGTGCCAGCAGCTCTAGCGGGAGTCAGCAGTTCTTC,CASSSSGSQQFF
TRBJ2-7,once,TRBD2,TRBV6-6,TGTGCCAGCAGTTTACGGGAGGCGAAAAACGAGCAGTACTTC,CASSLREAKNEQYF
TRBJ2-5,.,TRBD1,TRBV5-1,TGCGCCAGCAGCCCTAATACCGGGACAGGACAAGAGACCCAGTACTTC,CASSPNTGTGQETQYF
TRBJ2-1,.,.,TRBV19,TGTGCCAGTAGTAACACACGTACCTACAATGAGCAGTTCTTC,CASSNTRTYNEQFF
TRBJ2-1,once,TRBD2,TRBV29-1,TGCAGCGTCCCACCGGGACTAGCGGGAGTTGAGCAGTTCTTC,CSVPPGLAGVEQFF
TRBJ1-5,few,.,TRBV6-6,TGTGCCAGCAGTCGTAACCGAGAGAGCAATCAGCCCCAGCATTTT,CASSRNRESNQPQHF
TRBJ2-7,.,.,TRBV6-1,TGTGCCAGCAGTATGCGCGAGCAGTACTTC,CASSMREQYF
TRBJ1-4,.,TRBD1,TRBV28,TGTGCCAGCAGTTCACCGGGACAGGGAGCTAATGAAAAACTGTTTTTT,CASSSPGQGANEKLFF
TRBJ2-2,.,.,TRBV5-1,TGCGCCAGCCGCGAAACCGGGGAGCTGTTTTTT,CASRETGELFF
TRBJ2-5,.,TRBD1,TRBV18,TGTGCCAGCTCACCTGCAGGGGGCGCGGGGGAGACCCAGTACTTC,CASSPAGGAGETQYF
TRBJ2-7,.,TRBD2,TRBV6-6,TGTGCCAGTAGAAACCAGCGGGGCTCCTACGAGCAGTACTTC,CASRNQRGSYEQYF
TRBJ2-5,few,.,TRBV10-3,TGTGCCATCAGTGGGACAGCGCAAGAGACCCAGTACTTC,CAISGTAQETQYF
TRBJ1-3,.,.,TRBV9,TGTGCCAGCAGCGTAGAGACAGCGATTCCTGGAAACACCATATATTTT,CASSVETAIPGNTIYF